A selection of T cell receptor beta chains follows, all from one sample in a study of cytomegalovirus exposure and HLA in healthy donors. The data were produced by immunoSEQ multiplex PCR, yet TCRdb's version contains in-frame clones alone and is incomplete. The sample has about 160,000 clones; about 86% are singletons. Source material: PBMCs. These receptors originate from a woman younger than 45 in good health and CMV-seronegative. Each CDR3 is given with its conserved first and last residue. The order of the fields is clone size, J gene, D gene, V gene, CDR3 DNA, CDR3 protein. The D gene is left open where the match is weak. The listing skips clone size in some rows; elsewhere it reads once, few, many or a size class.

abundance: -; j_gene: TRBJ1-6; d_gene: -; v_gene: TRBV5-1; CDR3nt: TGCGCCAGCAGAGGAATTTTAAGTTCACCCCTCCACTTT; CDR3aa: CASRGILSSPLHF
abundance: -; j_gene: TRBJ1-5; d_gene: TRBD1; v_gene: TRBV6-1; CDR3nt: TGTGCCAGCAGCCGGACAGGGAATCAGCCCCAGCATTTT; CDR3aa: CASSRTGNQPQHF
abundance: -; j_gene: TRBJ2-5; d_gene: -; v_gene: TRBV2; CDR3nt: TGTGCCAGCAGTTGGGAGGCGTCCCAAGAGACCCAGTACTTC; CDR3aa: CASSWEASQETQYF
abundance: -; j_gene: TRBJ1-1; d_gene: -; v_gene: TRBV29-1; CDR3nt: TGCAGCGTTGCGTCCGTCACTGAAGCTTTCTTT; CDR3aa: CSVASVTEAFF
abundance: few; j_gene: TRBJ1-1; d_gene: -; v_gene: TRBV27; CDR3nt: TGTGCCAGCAGTGGGGGACGTCTCACTGAAGCTTTCTTT; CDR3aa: CASSGGRLTEAFF
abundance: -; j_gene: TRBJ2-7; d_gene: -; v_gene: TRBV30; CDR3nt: TGTGCCTGGAGTAAAGGCGGGAACTACGAGCAGTACTTC; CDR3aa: CAWSKGGNYEQYF
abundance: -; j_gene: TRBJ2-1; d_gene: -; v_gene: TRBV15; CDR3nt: TGTGCCACCAGCAGAGATCGGCTAGCGAGTGGCGATGAGCAGTTCTTC; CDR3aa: CATSRDRLASGDEQFF
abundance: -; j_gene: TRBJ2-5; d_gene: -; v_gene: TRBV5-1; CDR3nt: TGCGCCAGCAGCTTGAGGACACCCGGAGAGACCCAGTACTTC; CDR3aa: CASSLRTPGETQYF
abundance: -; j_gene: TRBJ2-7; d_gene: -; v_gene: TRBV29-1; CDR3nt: TGCAGCGTTGGGGTGTCCTACGAGCAGTACTTC; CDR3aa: CSVGVSYEQYF
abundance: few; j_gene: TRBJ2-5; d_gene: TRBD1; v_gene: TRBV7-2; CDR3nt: TGTGCCAGCAGCTTAACGCATAGGGGGCTCGGACAAGAGACCCAGTACTTC; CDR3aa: CASSLTHRGLGQETQYF
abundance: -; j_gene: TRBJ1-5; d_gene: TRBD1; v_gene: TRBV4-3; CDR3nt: TGCGCCAGCAGCCGCGACAGGGGTAGCAATCAGCCCCAGCATTTT; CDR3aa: CASSRDRGSNQPQHF
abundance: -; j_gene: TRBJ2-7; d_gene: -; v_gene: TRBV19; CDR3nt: TGTGCCAGTAGTATAGTATTGGCGGAATTCCCCTACGAGCAGTACTTC; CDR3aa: CASSIVLAEFPYEQYF
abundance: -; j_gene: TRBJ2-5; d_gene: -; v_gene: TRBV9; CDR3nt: TGTGCCAGCAGCCCACGGTCAGCGGAAGAGACCCAGTACTTC; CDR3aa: CASSPRSAEETQYF
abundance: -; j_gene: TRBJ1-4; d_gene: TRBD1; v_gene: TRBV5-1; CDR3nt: TGCGCCAGCAGCCACCGGGACAGGTCTGCAACTAATGAAAAACTGTTTTTT; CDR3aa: CASSHRDRSATNEKLFF
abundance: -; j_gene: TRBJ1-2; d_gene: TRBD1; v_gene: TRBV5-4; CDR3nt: TGTGCCAGCAACAGGGACAGCTATGGCTACACCTTC; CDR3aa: CASNRDSYGYTF
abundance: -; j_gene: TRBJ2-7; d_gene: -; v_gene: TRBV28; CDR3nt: TGTGCCAGCAGTCGAACTACAGGGAATTCCTACGAGCAGTACTTC; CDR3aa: CASSRTTGNSYEQYF
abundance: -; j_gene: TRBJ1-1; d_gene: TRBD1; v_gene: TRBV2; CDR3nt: TGTGCCAGCAAGGACAGGGGACTTTCTGAAGCTTTCTTT; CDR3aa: CASKDRGLSEAFF
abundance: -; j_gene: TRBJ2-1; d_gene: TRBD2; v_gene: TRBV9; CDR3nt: TGTGCCAGCAGTGCTTCCGGGACTAGCGGGGGTGAACCCTACAATGAGCAGTTCTTC; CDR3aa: CASSASGTSGGEPYNEQFF
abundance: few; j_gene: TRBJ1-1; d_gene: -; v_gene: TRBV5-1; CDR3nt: TGCGCCAGCAGCCTTCTCAGAGGATTAGAAGGACCGAACACTGAAGCTTTCTTT; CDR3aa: CASSLLRGLEGPNTEAFF
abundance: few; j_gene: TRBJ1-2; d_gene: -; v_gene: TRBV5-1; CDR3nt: TGCGCCAGCAGCTTGGCTGGCCGAACGGACTATGGCTACACCTTC; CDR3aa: CASSLAGRTDYGYTF
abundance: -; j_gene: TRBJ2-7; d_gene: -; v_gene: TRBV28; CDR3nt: TGTGCCAGCAGTTTACCAGACCGGGCCAAACCAGCGGCGGCAACCTACGAGCAGTACTTC; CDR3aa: CASSLPDRAKPAAATYEQYF
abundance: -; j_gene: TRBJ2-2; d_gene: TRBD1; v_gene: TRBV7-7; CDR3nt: TGTGCCAGCAGCCAAAACACCGGGACAGCTCGCACCGGGGAGCTGTTTTTT; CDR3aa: CASSQNTGTARTGELFF
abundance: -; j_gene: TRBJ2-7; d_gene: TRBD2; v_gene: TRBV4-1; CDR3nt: TGCGCCAGCAGCCAACAGCGGGAGGAAAGGGAGCAGTACTTC; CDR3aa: CASSQQREEREQYF
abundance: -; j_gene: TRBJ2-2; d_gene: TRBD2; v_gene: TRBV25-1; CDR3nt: TGTGCCAGCACTCCTAGCGGGGTCCACACCGGGGAGCTGTTTTTT; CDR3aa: CASTPSGVHTGELFF
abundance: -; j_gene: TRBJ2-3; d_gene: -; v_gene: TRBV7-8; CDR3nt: TGTGCCAGCAGCTTTGGTGGGGGCATAGATACGCAGTATTTT; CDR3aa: CASSFGGGIDTQYF
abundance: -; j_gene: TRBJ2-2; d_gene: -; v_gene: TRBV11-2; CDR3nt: TGTGCCAGCAGCCCGCGCTATGGCACCGGGGAGCTGTTTTTT; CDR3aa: CASSPRYGTGELFF
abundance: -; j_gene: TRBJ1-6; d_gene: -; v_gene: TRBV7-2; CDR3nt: TGTGCCAGCAGTCCGGGGGCAGGGTCCCATTCACCCCTCCACTTT; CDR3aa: CASSPGAGSHSPLHF
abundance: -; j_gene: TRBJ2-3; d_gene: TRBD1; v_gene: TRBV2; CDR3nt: TGTGCCAGCAGTGAAGCGAGAGGGCAGGGGGTCCGTACGCAGTATTTT; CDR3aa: CASSEARGQGVRTQYF
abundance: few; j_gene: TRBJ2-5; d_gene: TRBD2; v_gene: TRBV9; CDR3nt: TGTGCCAGCAGCGACCCCAGACTAGCATCGGAGACCCAGTACTTC; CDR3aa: CASSDPRLASETQYF
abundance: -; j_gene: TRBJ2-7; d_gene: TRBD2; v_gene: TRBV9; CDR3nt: TGTGCCAGCAGCCCCGGGACTAGCGGGAGGTACGAGCAGTACTTC; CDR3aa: CASSPGTSGRYEQYF
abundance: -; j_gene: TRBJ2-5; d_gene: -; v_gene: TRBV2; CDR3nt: TGTGCCAGCACAAGGGAAACAACAGAGACCCAGTACTTC; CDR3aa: CASTRETTETQYF
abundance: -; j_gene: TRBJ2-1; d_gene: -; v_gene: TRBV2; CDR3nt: TGTGCCAGCACTCTCATCCTATACAATGAGCAGTTCTTC; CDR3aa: CASTLILYNEQFF
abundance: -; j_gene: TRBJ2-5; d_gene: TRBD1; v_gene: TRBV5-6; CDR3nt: TGTGCCAGCAGCAAGGGACAGGGCCAAGAGACCCAGTACTTC; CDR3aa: CASSKGQGQETQYF
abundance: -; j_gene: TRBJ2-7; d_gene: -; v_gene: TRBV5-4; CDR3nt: TGTGCCAGCAGCTTGGCCGGCGTAAACTACGAGCAGTACTTC; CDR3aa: CASSLAGVNYEQYF
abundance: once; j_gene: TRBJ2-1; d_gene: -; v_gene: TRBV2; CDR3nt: TGTGCCAGCATGAACAGCACAGGGAAACTCTACAATGAGCAGTTCTTC; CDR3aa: CASMNSTGKLYNEQFF
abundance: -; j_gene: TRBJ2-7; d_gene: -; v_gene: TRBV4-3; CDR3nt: TGCGCCAGCAGCCAAGGCTTATCGACAGTAACCTACGAGCAGTACTTC; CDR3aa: CASSQGLSTVTYEQYF
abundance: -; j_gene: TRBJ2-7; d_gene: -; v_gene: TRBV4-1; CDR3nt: TGCGCCAGCAGCCCCGCCCAGGGCAGGTTCTACGAGCAGTACTTC; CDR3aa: CASSPAQGRFYEQYF
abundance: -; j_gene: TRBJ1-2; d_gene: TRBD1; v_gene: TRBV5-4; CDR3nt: TGTGCCAGCAGCTCCGGGACAGACATATATGGCTACACCTTC; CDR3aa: CASSSGTDIYGYTF
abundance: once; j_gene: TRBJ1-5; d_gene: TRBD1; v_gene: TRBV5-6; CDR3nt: TGTGCCAGCAGCGAAGGGACAGGCTCTGGTGGGCCCCAGCATTTT; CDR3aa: CASSEGTGSGGPQHF
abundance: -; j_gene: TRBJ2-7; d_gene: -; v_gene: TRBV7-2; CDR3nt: TGTGCCAGCAGCTTAAGGGGCTACGAGCAGTACTTC; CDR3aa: CASSLRGYEQYF
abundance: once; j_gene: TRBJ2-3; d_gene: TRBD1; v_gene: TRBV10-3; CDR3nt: TGTGCCATCAGTGCGAGACAGGGGGATGCAGATACGCAGTATTTT; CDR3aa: CAISARQGDADTQYF
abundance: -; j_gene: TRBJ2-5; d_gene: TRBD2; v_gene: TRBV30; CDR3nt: TGTGCCTGGAGTGTGGGACTACCCACAGAGACCCAGTACTTC; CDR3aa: CAWSVGLPTETQYF